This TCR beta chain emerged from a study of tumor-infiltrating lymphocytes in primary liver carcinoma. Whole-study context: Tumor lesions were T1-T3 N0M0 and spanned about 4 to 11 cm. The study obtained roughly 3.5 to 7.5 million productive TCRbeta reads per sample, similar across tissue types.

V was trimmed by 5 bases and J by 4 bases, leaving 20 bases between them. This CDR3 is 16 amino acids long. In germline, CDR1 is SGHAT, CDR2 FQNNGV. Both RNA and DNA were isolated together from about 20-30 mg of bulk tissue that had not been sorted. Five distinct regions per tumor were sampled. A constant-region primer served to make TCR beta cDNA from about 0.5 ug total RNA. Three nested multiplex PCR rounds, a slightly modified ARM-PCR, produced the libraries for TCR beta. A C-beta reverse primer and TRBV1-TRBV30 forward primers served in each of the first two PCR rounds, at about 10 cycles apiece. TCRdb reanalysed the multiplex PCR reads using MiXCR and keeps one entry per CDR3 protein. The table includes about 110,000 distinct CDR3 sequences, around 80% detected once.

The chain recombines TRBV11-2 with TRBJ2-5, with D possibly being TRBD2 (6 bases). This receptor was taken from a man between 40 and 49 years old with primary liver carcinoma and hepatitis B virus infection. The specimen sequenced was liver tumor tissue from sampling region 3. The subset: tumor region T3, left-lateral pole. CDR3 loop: CASSPTLLTGVETQYF. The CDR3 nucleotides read TGTGCCAGCAGCCCAACCCTTTTAACGGGAGTAGAGACCCAGTACTTC.